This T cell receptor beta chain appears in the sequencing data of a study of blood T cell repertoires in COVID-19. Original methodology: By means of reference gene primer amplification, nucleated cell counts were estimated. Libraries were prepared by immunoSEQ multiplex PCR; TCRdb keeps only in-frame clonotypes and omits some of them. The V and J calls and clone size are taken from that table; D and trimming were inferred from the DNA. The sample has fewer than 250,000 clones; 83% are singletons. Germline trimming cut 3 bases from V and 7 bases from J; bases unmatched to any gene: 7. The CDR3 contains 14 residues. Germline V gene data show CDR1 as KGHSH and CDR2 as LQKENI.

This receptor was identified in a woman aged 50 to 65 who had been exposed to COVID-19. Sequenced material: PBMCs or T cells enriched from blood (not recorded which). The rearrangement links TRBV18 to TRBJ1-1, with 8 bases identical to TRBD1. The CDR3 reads CASSPQQGGVEAFF. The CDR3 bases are TGTGCCAGCTCACCCCAACAGGGGGGGGTTGAAGCTTTCTTT.